This passage covers 20 T cell receptor beta chains from one sample sequenced in a study of blood T cell repertoires in COVID-19. Produced via immunoSEQ multiplex PCR; TCRdb's table is partial and in-frame only. The profile shows about 26,000 clones, 90% of them singletons. The sample taken for sequencing was peripheral blood. These receptors all stem from a man in his 70s with acute or convalescent COVID-19.

This chain connects TRBV11-2 to TRBJ2-3; perhaps TRBD1 as D (5 bases). With 3 bases removed from V and 6 bases from J, the gap between germline ends came to 13 bases. CDR1 is SGHAT and CDR2 is FQNNGV in the germline V gene. There are 14 residues in the CDR3. The CDR3 spells CASSFSLTVDTQYF. The CDR3 region has the DNA TGTGCCAGCAGCTTTTCTCTGACAGTCGATACGCAGTATTTT.

This chain uses TRBV11-1 with TRBJ1-6; the match to TRBD1 covers 7 bases. The J segment lost 7 bases and the V segment lost 8 bases, leaving 2 bases of the junction unmatched. The CDR3 sequence is 12 residues long. CDR1 SGHAT and CDR2 FQDESV come from the germline V gene (reference sequence). This chain's CDR3 is CASGTANSPLHF. The CDR3, as DNA: TGTGCCAGCGGGACAGCAAATTCACCCCTCCACTTT.

The chain carries TRBV13 and TRBJ2-1; 9 nucleotides line up with TRBD1. Germline values: CDR1 PRHDT, CDR2 FYEKMQ (reference sequence). Trimming cost V 6 bases and J 3 bases; bases outside gene matches: 3. The CDR3 runs 14 residues. This chain's CDR3 is CASRGQGNYNEQFF. In DNA form, the CDR3 reads TGTGCCAGCAGGGGACAGGGTAACTACAATGAGCAGTTCTTC.

J is TRBJ2-1 and V is TRBV13, with TRBD2 matching over 15 bases. V gave up 5 bases and J gave up 3 bases; unmatched junction bases: 5. The length of the CDR3 is 17 residues. Germline CDR1 is PRHDT and CDR2 is FYEKMQ (reference sequence). CDR3 in amino acids: CASSHGLAGGLYNEQFF. CDR3 nucleotides: TGTGCCAGCAGCCACGGACTAGCGGGAGGGCTCTACAATGAGCAGTTCTTC.

CDR3 DNA: TGCGCCAGCTCACTCAGTCCGGGACTCACCTACAATGAGCAGTTCTTC. Translating gives CASSLSPGLTYNEQFF. This rearrangement joins TRBV4-1 to TRBJ2-1; TRBD2 might be the D (6 bases). Germline V gene lookup returns CDR1 MGHRA and CDR2 YSYEKL. The CDR3 covers 16 residues. V was pared by 8 bases and J by 2 bases, with 19 bases between.

The rearrangement links TRBV28 to TRBJ1-2; 9 bases match TRBD1. Germline V CDR1 and CDR2: MDHEN, SYDVKM. V lost 2 bases and J lost 12; bases outside the gene matches: 4. This CDR3 is built from 12 residues. The CDR3, as DNA: TGTGCCAGCAGTTTAGACAGGGGGAGAGACACCTTC. The encoded protein is CASSLDRGRDTF.

This chain joins TRBV28 and TRBJ2-5, with D possibly TRBD1 on 5 matching bases. Trimming shortened V by 5 bases and J by 0 bases, and 13 bases separated the two germline ends. Germline V gene lookup returns CDR1 MDHEN and CDR2 SYDVKM. The CDR3 loop spans 15 amino acids. The CDR3 here is CASSPRGRDQETQYF. The CDR3 nucleotides read TGTGCCAGCAGTCCTAGGGGCAGGGACCAAGAGACCCAGTACTTC.

The chain joins TRBV5-6 to TRBJ2-7, with TRBD2 matching over 7 bases. Germline V gives CDR1 SGHDT, CDR2 YYEEEE. V trimming: 3 bases; J trimming: 5 bases; junction bases outside the gene matches: 2. The CDR3 spans 12 residues. CDR3 bases: TGTGCCAGCAGCTGGACTAGGAACGAGCAGTACTTC. Translating gives CASSWTRNEQYF.

This chain uses TRBV11-2 with TRBJ2-3; 9 bases map to TRBD2. The germline gives CDR1 SGHAT, CDR2 FQNNGV. V shed 1 base, J shed 4 bases, and the junction held 6 bases outside the gene matches. The CDR3 consists of 16 residues. CDR3 residues: CASSLARGRGSDTQYF. The CDR3 region has the DNA TGTGCCAGCAGCTTAGCGCGCGGGAGGGGTTCAGATACGCAGTATTTT.

The rearrangement uses TRBV27 and TRBJ2-6, with D unclear. V was cut by 8 bases and J by 2 bases, with 19 bases left in between. Germline V CDR1 and CDR2: MNHEY, SMNVEV (reference sequence). There are 17 residues in the CDR3. CDR3 sequence reads: CASSYKWARPGANVLTF. As DNA, the CDR3 is TGTGCCAGCTCTTATAAGTGGGCCCGCCCTGGGGCCAACGTCCTGACTTTC.

This rearrangement joins TRBV28 to TRBJ2-7, with 7 bases that match TRBD1. J lost 4 bases, V lost 5 bases, and 8 bases had no gene match. The germline V gene encodes CDR1 MDHEN and CDR2 SYDVKM. The CDR3 length is 14 residues. CDR3 nucleotide sequence: TGTGCCAGCAGTCTTCGACAGGGCTGGTACGAGCAGTACTTC. Translated, it gives CASSLRQGWYEQYF.

The chain has TRBV6-4 and TRBJ1-1; tentatively, D is TRBD1 (5 bases). The germline gives CDR1 MRHNA, CDR2 SNTAGT. The CDR3 runs 14 residues. The V and J ends lost 6 bases and 1 base respectively, with 12 bases between them. The CDR3 DNA reads TGTGCCAGCAGGCAGGGCGACGGGAACACTGAAGCTTTCTTT. Translated, it gives CASRQGDGNTEAFF.

J is TRBJ1-2 and V is TRBV3-1 (or the pseudogene TRBV3-2); 7 bases align to TRBD1. Germline values: CDR1 LGHDT, CDR2 YNNKEL (reference sequence). The CDR3 has 15 amino acids. V shed 2 bases and J 7 bases; nucleotides not matched to a gene: 10. The CDR3 DNA sequence: TGTGCCAGCAGCCAACTATGGACAGGTTCGGGTGGCTACACCTTC. Residues: CASSQLWTGSGGYTF.

The V and J genes are TRBV4-2 and TRBJ2-5; TRBD1 agrees at 11 bases. Germline lookup yields CDR1 LGHNA and CDR2 YNFKEQ. V shed 1 base and J 5 bases; nucleotides not matched to a gene: 12. The CDR3 contains 18 residues. The CDR3 DNA sequence: TGTGCCAGCAGCCAAGTTCGGACAGGGGGCGGTTATACTGAGACCCAGTACTTC. It encodes CASSQVRTGGGYTETQYF.

V is TRBV27 and J is TRBJ2-5; 8 nucleotides match TRBD2. Germline CDR1 MNHEY, CDR2 SMNVEV (reference sequence). CDR3 length: 16 amino acids. V lost 5 bases, J lost 5 bases, and 13 bases stayed unmatched. CDR3 protein: CASSPRRGAVLETQYF. CDR3 bases: TGTGCCAGCAGTCCACGGCGGGGGGCAGTCCTGGAGACCCAGTACTTC.

The rearrangement joins TRBV5-5 to TRBJ2-6; possibly TRBD1 for D (5 bases). CDR3 length equals 16 residues. Germline-derived CDR1 and CDR2 are SGHKS and YYEKEE (reference sequence). V lost 1 base, J lost 2 bases, and 10 bases lay in between. CDR3 in amino acids: CASSLWGPAGANVLTF. The CDR3 coding sequence is TGTGCCAGCAGCTTGTGGGGCCCGGCTGGGGCCAACGTCCTGACTTTC.

This clone was recorded once. This sequence joins TRBV5-1 and TRBJ1-2, with TRBD1 matching over 7 bases. This CDR3 has 14 amino acids. V was clipped by 2 bases and J by 3 bases; unmatched bases: 4. The germline V gene has CDR1 SGHRS and CDR2 YFSETQ. CDR3 nucleotides: TGCGCCAGCAGCTTTCGAACAGGGGACTATGGCTACACCTTC. Amino acid sequence: CASSFRTGDYGYTF.

The chain links TRBV5-1 to TRBJ2-2; 8 bases agree with TRBD2. The CDR3 runs to 17 residues. V lost 4 bases, J lost 6 bases, and 14 bases stayed unmatched. Looked up from germline, CDR1 is SGHRS and CDR2 is YFSETQ. This CDR3 reads CASSPLSSGSTPGELFF. The CDR3 DNA is TGCGCCAGCAGCCCTCTCTCCAGCGGGAGTACTCCCGGGGAGCTGTTTTTT.

The chain joins TRBV10-3 to TRBJ1-1; D uncertain. V lost 0 bases and J lost 7, with 9 bases in between. Per the germline V gene, CDR1 is ENHRY and CDR2 is SYGVKD. CDR3 length: 13 amino acids. Written as DNA, the CDR3 is TGTGCCATCAGTGAGTCAATGGCGGGTGAAGCTTTCTTT. Amino acids: CAISESMAGEAFF.

The sample holds one count of this clone. CDR3 residues: CASSLYLDTEAFF. The CDR3 DNA sequence: TGTGCCAGCAGTCTCTATCTTGACACTGAAGCTTTCTTT. The V gene is TRBV12-3 or TRBV12-4, the J gene TRBJ1-1; D gene uncertain. Trimming shortened V by 5 bases and J by 3 bases, and 10 bases separated the two germline ends. The length of the CDR3 is 13 residues.